The 13 T cell receptor beta chains listed next were all sequenced from one sample in a study of T cells in Graves' hyperthyroidism and ophthalmopathy. Amplified TCR beta CDR3 regions derived from RNA transcripts. The HTBI primer set was used in a first-round RT-PCR of the TCR CDR3. TCRdb recomputed calls from the multiplex PCR reads with MiXCR, one row per CDR3 protein. The top ten hold roughly 15% of the sample, which has around 250,000 distinct CDR3 sequences, 14% to 15% seen once. The material sequenced was blood. These TCRs come from a woman in her thirties or forties with Graves' hyperthyroidism that later progressed to Graves' ophthalmopathy.

The table lists this clonotype with a few counts. The gene calls are TRBV6-1 and TRBJ1-4, with 11 bases aligning to TRBD1. Germline V gene lookup returns CDR1 MNHNS and CDR2 SASEGT. V was clipped by 6 bases and J by 11 bases; unmatched bases: 5. The CDR3 extends over 13 amino acids. This chain's CDR3 is CASRSGTGGKLFF. The CDR3 DNA reads TGTGCCAGCAGGTCCGGGACAGGGGGGAAACTGTTTTTT.

Many counts were recorded for this clonotype. This chain connects TRBV12-3 or TRBV12-4 to TRBJ2-2, with 9 bases identical to TRBD1. The V segment lost 4 bases and the J segment 6 bases; nucleotides outside the gene matches: 0. The CDR3 is 13 residues long. CDR3: CASSWTGAGELFF. In nucleotides, the CDR3 is TGTGCCAGCAGTTGGACAGGGGCCGGGGAGCTGTTTTTT.

In this sample, this clonotype turned up many times. In DNA form, the CDR3 reads TGCAGTGCTAGTCCTAGCGGGTACGAGCAGTACTTC. This sequence encodes CSASPSGYEQYF. The chain couples TRBV20-1 to TRBJ2-7, with 8 bases that match TRBD2. The germline gives CDR1 DFQATT, CDR2 SNEGSKA (reference sequence). The CDR3 covers 12 residues. Trimming took 3 bases from V and 4 from J; bases not matched to a gene: 2.

This clonotype was counted at least ten times. The rearrangement uses TRBV6-1 and TRBJ2-3; 7 nucleotides match TRBD1. The CDR3 length is 15 residues. The V gene end was trimmed by 4 bases and the J gene end by 3 bases; junction bases not matched to a gene: 7. Germline CDR1 reads MNHNS; CDR2 reads SASEGT. CDR3 amino acids: CASSVSGGMTDTQYF. The CDR3, as DNA: TGTGCCAGCAGTGTTTCAGGGGGAATGACAGATACGCAGTATTTT.

This clonotype appeared a few times. The chain joins TRBV12-3 or TRBV12-4 to TRBJ1-2; no clear D gene. V was shortened by 5 bases and J by 5 bases, with 15 bases between the two germline ends. The CDR3 length is 14 residues. CDR3 amino acids: CASSPFEGLYGYTF. The CDR3 bases are TGTGCCAGCAGTCCCTTTGAGGGCCTATATGGCTACACCTTC.

This chain uses TRBV7-3 with TRBJ2-1; the match to TRBD2 covers 14 bases. CDR3 size: 16 residues. CDR1 and CDR2 from the germline V gene are SGHTA and FQGTGA. Germline trimming cut 5 bases from V and 8 bases from J; bases unmatched to any gene: 8. CDR3 in DNA: TGTGCCAGCAGCACAGGACTAGCGGGAGGTAGAGATGAGCAGTTCTTC. This translates into CASSTGLAGGRDEQFF. Together with reference TRBV7-3 and TRBJ2-1, the CDR3 gives the full variable domain: GAGVSQTPSNKVTEKGKYVELRCDPISGHTALYWYRQSLGQGPEFLIYFQGTGAADDSGLPNDRFFAVRPEGSVSTLKIQRTERGDSAVYLCASSTGLAGGRDEQFFGPGTRLTVL.

This clonotype has just one count. The J gene is TRBJ2-3, the V gene TRBV27, with 7 bases fitting TRBD1. Germline loops: CDR1 MNHEY, CDR2 SMNVEV (reference sequence). With V trimmed by 6 bases and J by 0 bases, 15 bases remained unmatched. The CDR3 runs 18 residues. CDR3 region: CASSLSARTGLSTDTQYF. The CDR3 nucleotides are TGTGCCAGCAGCCTAAGTGCCCGGACAGGCCTAAGCACAGATACGCAGTATTTT.

This clonotype was found a few times. The chain combines TRBV7-9 with TRBJ2-2, with TRBD1 matching 10 bases. V gave up 5 bases and J gave up 0 bases; unmatched junction bases: 6. Germline-derived CDR1 and CDR2 are SEHNR and FQNEAQ (reference sequence). The CDR3 covers 17 residues. The CDR3 here is CASSPIGQGANTGELFF. The CDR3 DNA follows: TGTGCCAGCAGCCCGATCGGACAGGGGGCGAACACCGGGGAGCTGTTTTTT.

This clonotype was recorded many times. This sequence joins TRBV20-1 and TRBJ1-4; the match to TRBD1 covers 8 bases. The CDR3 contains 15 residues. CDR1 is DFQATT, CDR2 SNEGSKA, per germline (reference sequence). Trimming at V came to 3 bases and at J to 7 bases, leaving 10 bases not matched to a gene. CDR3 sequence: CSASLGQGAGEKLFF. CDR3 sequence (DNA): TGCAGTGCTAGCCTGGGGCAGGGGGCCGGTGAAAAACTGTTTTTT.

This clonotype was seen a handful of times. The chain combines TRBV30 with TRBJ1-2, with D possibly being TRBD1 (5 bases). This CDR3 contains 10 residues. CDR1 and CDR2 from the germline V gene are GTSNPN and SVGIG (reference sequence). The V end lost 2 bases, the J end lost 12 bases, and 10 bases lay between the germline ends. The CDR3 loop is CAWSRGSHTF. Here the CDR3 DNA reads TGTGCCTGGAGTCGGGGGAGTCACACCTTC.

The V gene is TRBV11-2, the J gene TRBJ2-1; no clear D gene. Germline-derived CDR1 and CDR2 are SGHAT and FQNNGV. Trimming pared 1 base from V and 8 bases from J, leaving 6 bases between. CDR3 length equals 12 residues. As DNA, the CDR3 is TGTGCCAGCAGCTTAGCACGCTATGAGCAGTTCTTC. Its protein is CASSLARYEQFF.

This clonotype turned up a few times. The chain is built from TRBV7-9 and TRBJ2-7; 9 nucleotides match TRBD1. This CDR3 spans 16 amino acids. Unmatched junction bases numbered 4, after V lost 1 base and J lost 0 bases. From germline, CDR1 is SEHNR and CDR2 FQNEAQ (reference sequence). The DNA for the CDR3 is TGTGCCAGCAGCTTAGGGGGACAGGGCCTCTCCTACGAGCAGTACTTC. Translation: CASSLGGQGLSYEQYF.

This clonotype has just a few counts. The rearrangement uses TRBV4-1 and TRBJ1-5, with D uncertain. Germline values: CDR1 MGHRA, CDR2 YSYEKL. Between the trimmed V and J ends, which lost 0 bases and 3 bases, there was a span of 21 bases. CDR3 length: 19 residues. DNA of the CDR3: TGCGCCAGCAGCCAAGATATGGTTCGATCCGTTCTGAACAATCAGCCCCAGCATTTT. Translating it yields CASSQDMVRSVLNNQPQHF.